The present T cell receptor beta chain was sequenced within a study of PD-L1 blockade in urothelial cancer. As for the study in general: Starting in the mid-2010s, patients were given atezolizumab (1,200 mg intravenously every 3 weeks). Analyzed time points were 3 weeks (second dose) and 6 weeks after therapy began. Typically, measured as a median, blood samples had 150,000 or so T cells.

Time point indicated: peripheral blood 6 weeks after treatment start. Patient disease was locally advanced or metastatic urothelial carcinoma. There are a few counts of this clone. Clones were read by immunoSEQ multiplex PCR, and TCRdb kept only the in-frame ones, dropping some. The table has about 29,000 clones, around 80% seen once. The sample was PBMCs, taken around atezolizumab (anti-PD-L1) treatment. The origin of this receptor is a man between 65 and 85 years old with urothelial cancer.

Here the CDR3 reads CALRPGQRNTEAFF. The CDR3 coding sequence is TGTGCCCTTAGACCGGGACAAAGGAACACTGAAGCTTTCTTT. The chain links TRBV2 to TRBJ1-1; TRBD1 is a possible D gene (6 bases). Germline CDR1 reads SNHLY; CDR2 reads FYNNEI. Trimming shortened V by 11 bases and J by 1 base, and 17 bases separated the two germline ends. This CDR3 contains 14 residues.